This TCR beta chain appears in the sequencing data of a study of early T cells in non-severe SARS-CoV-2 infection. About the study: Chains stayed unpaired after sequencing of bulk RNA from unsorted whole blood.

This clonotype was recorded at least ten times. Its antigen is as yet unknown. Study findings and constraints: Anti-spike CD8 responses were favored by VDJdb matching, which missed private and CD4 specificities.

Germline V CDR1 and CDR2: MNHEY, SVGAGI. V trimming: 5 bases; J trimming: 2 bases; junction bases outside the gene matches: 2. The CDR3 totals 14 residues. Individual cDNA molecules were tagged with unique molecular identifiers. TCRdb re-called the 5' RACE reads with MiXCR, one entry per CDR3 protein. The sample has about 28,000 distinct CDR3 sequences; about 4.5% are singletons. V and J are TRBV6-5 and TRBJ2-7; TRBD1 matches at 11 bases. Sequenced here: whole blood, sampled at baseline. The receptor comes from an adult who was a healthcare worker with PCR-confirmed SARS-CoV-2 infection or an uninfected control (not recorded which). This CDR3 reads CASSPGQGAYEQYF. CDR3 bases: TGTGCCAGCAGTCCGGGACAGGGGGCCTACGAGCAGTACTTC.